A selection of T cell receptor beta chains follows, all from one sample in a study of neurological immune-mediated disorders. TCRdb used MiXCR to reprocess the 5' RACE reads, holding one entry per CDR3 protein. The table shows about 30,000 distinct CDR3 sequences, with about 17% occurring only once. The sample comprised CD4+ T cells from blood. These receptors came from a female donor with HTLV-1-associated myelopathy (HAM/TSP). The CDR3 runs from the conserved cysteine through the conserved F or W. Each record gives: J gene, V gene, clone size, D gene, CDR3 DNA, CDR3 protein. A D gene is named only where the DNA matches it firmly. Size values are once, few and many counts, or a class for expanded clones, and some rows have none.

J gene: TRBJ2-5; V gene: TRBV15; clone size: many; D gene: NA; CDR3 DNA: TGTGCCACCAAGGGGATCGCCGTTAGGGAGACCCAGTACTTC; CDR3 protein: CATKGIAVRETQYF
J gene: TRBJ1-5; V gene: TRBV7-2; clone size: NA; D gene: NA; CDR3 DNA: TGTGCCAGCAGCTTACGCCCGACAGAGATCAATCAGCCCCAGCATTTT; CDR3 protein: CASSLRPTEINQPQHF
J gene: TRBJ1-4; V gene: TRBV12-3/TRBV12-4; clone size: few; D gene: NA; CDR3 DNA: TGTGCCAGCAGTTGGGGAGCAACTAATGAAAAACTGTTTTTT; CDR3 protein: CASSWGATNEKLFF
J gene: TRBJ2-7; V gene: TRBV20-1; clone size: many; D gene: TRBD1; CDR3 DNA: TGCAGTGCTAGAGTCGCGGGACAGGGGGCCTACGAGCAGTACTTC; CDR3 protein: CSARVAGQGAYEQYF
J gene: TRBJ2-3; V gene: TRBV5-1; clone size: NA; D gene: TRBD1; CDR3 DNA: TGCGCCAGCAGCTCTCAGACAGGGTGTTCCACAGATACGCAGTATTTT; CDR3 protein: CASSSQTGCSTDTQYF
J gene: TRBJ1-2; V gene: TRBV5-1; clone size: many; D gene: TRBD1; CDR3 DNA: TGCGCCAGCAGCCGCTGGGACAGAAATTCCGGTGGCTACACCTTC; CDR3 protein: CASSRWDRNSGGYTF
J gene: TRBJ2-2; V gene: TRBV5-1; clone size: NA; D gene: NA; CDR3 DNA: TGCGCCAGCAGCTTGGAGGCAGGGCAAACCGGGGAGCTGTTTTTT; CDR3 protein: CASSLEAGQTGELFF
J gene: TRBJ1-4; V gene: TRBV2; clone size: NA; D gene: NA; CDR3 DNA: TGTGCCAGCTCAGGAACGAAGCGAGAAAAACTGTTTTTT; CDR3 protein: CASSGTKREKLFF
J gene: TRBJ2-1; V gene: TRBV4-2; clone size: many; D gene: NA; CDR3 DNA: TGTGCCAGCAGCCAAGATGGGCGAGAGCAGTTCTTC; CDR3 protein: CASSQDGREQFF
J gene: TRBJ2-5; V gene: TRBV7-9; clone size: many; D gene: NA; CDR3 DNA: TGTGCCAGCAGCTTACTTCTGGGAGAGACCCAGTACTTC; CDR3 protein: CASSLLLGETQYF
J gene: TRBJ1-2; V gene: TRBV10-3; clone size: many; D gene: TRBD1; CDR3 DNA: TGTGCCATCAGTGAGACAGGGGGCGTCTATGGCTACACCTTC; CDR3 protein: CAISETGGVYGYTF
J gene: TRBJ2-3; V gene: TRBV20-1; clone size: many; D gene: TRBD2; CDR3 DNA: TGCAGTGCTAGAAGGACTAGCGGGGGGGCGACAGATACGCAGTATTTT; CDR3 protein: CSARRTSGGATDTQYF
J gene: TRBJ2-7; V gene: TRBV20-1; clone size: many; D gene: TRBD1; CDR3 DNA: TGCAGTGCTAGAGATGAAACAGGGGGCGCCTACGAGCAGTACTTC; CDR3 protein: CSARDETGGAYEQYF
J gene: TRBJ2-1; V gene: TRBV20-1; clone size: many; D gene: NA; CDR3 DNA: TGCAGTGCTAGAGACCTAGAAGAGCAGTTCTTC; CDR3 protein: CSARDLEEQFF
J gene: TRBJ1-2; V gene: TRBV12-3/TRBV12-4; clone size: NA; D gene: NA; CDR3 DNA: TGTGCCAGCAGCCTCTCGAGGCACCCCTTCTATGGCTACACCTTC; CDR3 protein: CASSLSRHPFYGYTF
J gene: TRBJ2-3; V gene: TRBV20-1; clone size: NA; D gene: NA; CDR3 DNA: TGCAGTGCTAGCGTATGGGACCAAGATACGCAGTATTTT; CDR3 protein: CSASVWDQDTQYF
J gene: TRBJ2-5; V gene: TRBV7-8; clone size: many; D gene: TRBD2; CDR3 DNA: TGTGCCAGCAGCTTAGTAGCGGGGGGAGGTGAGACCCAGTACTTC; CDR3 protein: CASSLVAGGGETQYF
J gene: TRBJ1-1; V gene: TRBV10-3; clone size: many; D gene: NA; CDR3 DNA: TGTGCCATCACCCCCAGGGACACATCCACTGAAGCTTTCTTT; CDR3 protein: CAITPRDTSTEAFF
J gene: TRBJ2-1; V gene: TRBV5-6; clone size: many; D gene: TRBD1; CDR3 DNA: TGTGCCAGCAGCTCAAGGCAGGGGGCCAATGAGCAGTTCTTC; CDR3 protein: CASSSRQGANEQFF
J gene: TRBJ2-7; V gene: TRBV3-1; clone size: many; D gene: NA; CDR3 DNA: TGTGCCAGCAGCCAAGGTTTTTCAGGGAACTACGAGCAGTACTTC; CDR3 protein: CASSQGFSGNYEQYF
J gene: TRBJ2-1; V gene: TRBV3-1; clone size: NA; D gene: TRBD2; CDR3 DNA: TGTGCCAGCAGCCGAATCGGGGGGGGTAACAATGAGCAGTTCTTC; CDR3 protein: CASSRIGGGNNEQFF
J gene: TRBJ2-2; V gene: TRBV29-1; clone size: many; D gene: NA; CDR3 DNA: TGCAGCGTTGAGGGGCAGGAGAACACCGGGGAGCTGTTTTTT; CDR3 protein: CSVEGQENTGELFF
J gene: TRBJ2-5; V gene: TRBV20-1; clone size: many; D gene: NA; CDR3 DNA: TGCAGTGCTAGGTTGGGGGCCCAAGAGACCCAGTACTTC; CDR3 protein: CSARLGAQETQYF
J gene: TRBJ2-6; V gene: TRBV11-3; clone size: NA; D gene: TRBD1; CDR3 DNA: TGTGCCAGCAGCCTCAGACAGGGGAGCTCTGGGGCCAACGTCCTGACTTTC; CDR3 protein: CASSLRQGSSGANVLTF
J gene: TRBJ2-7; V gene: TRBV20-1; clone size: NA; D gene: NA; CDR3 DNA: TGCTGTGCTAGCGAGAGGGCCGGCTACGAGCAGTACTTC; CDR3 protein: CCASERAGYEQYF
J gene: TRBJ2-5; V gene: TRBV7-7; clone size: many; D gene: TRBD1; CDR3 DNA: TGTGCTAGCAGCCCTGACAGGGGGCAGGAGACCCAGTACTTC; CDR3 protein: CASSPDRGQETQYF
J gene: TRBJ1-6; V gene: TRBV28; clone size: many; D gene: NA; CDR3 DNA: TGTGCCAGCAGTTTATCAGGGTATAATTCACCCCTCCACTTT; CDR3 protein: CASSLSGYNSPLHF
J gene: TRBJ2-7; V gene: TRBV20-1; clone size: many; D gene: TRBD2; CDR3 DNA: TGCAGTGCAGCTAGCGGGGGCGAGCAGTACTTC; CDR3 protein: CSAASGGEQYF